The rows below give T cell receptor beta chains drawn from one sample of a study of T-cell reconstitution after alpha-beta-depleted transplantation in children. TCRdb reanalysed the PCR reads using MiXCR and keeps one entry per CDR3 protein. The table has under 300,000 distinct CDR3 sequences, roughly a tenth seen once. Sequencing was performed on PBMCs from the stem cell graft donor, taken from the stem cell graft. These receptor sequences come from a human donor who donated a stem cell graft to a child with SCID. Both conserved end residues are part of each CDR3. D genes are given only for firm matches. Clone size appears in some rows only: once, few, many, or a class for an expanded clone.

clone size	D gene	V gene	J gene	CDR3 protein	CDR3 DNA
many	NA	TRBV5-1	TRBJ1-1	CASSLNQNTEAFF	TGCGCCAGCAGCTTGAACCAGAACACTGAAGCTTTCTTT
many	TRBD1	TRBV5-6	TRBJ2-1	CASSEWDRVAEQFF	TGTGCCAGCAGCGAATGGGACAGGGTTGCTGAGCAGTTCTTC
many	NA	TRBV5-1	TRBJ2-3	CASSQYGFEDTQYF	TGCGCCAGCAGCCAATACGGGTTCGAAGATACGCAGTATTTT
many	NA	TRBV28	TRBJ2-2	CASSFYGHLGEVGTGELFF	TGTGCCAGCAGTTTTTACGGTCATCTAGGGGAGGTGGGCACCGGGGAGCTGTTTTTT
many	TRBD1	TRBV7-2	TRBJ1-1	CASSPGQGFMNTEAFF	TGTGCCAGCAGCCCCGGACAGGGATTCATGAACACTGAAGCTTTCTTT
many	NA	TRBV6-5	TRBJ1-2	CASSYRDRNYGYTF	TGTGCCAGCAGTTACCGGGACCGCAACTATGGCTACACCTTC
many	NA	TRBV6-6	TRBJ2-7	CASSSEAYEQYF	TGTGCCAGCAGTAGTGAGGCCTACGAGCAGTACTTC
many	NA	TRBV21-1	TRBJ1-1	CASSKDGRAWNTEAFF	TGTGCCAGCAGCAAAGATGGGAGAGCTTGGAACACTGAAGCTTTCTTT
many	NA	TRBV5-1	TRBJ1-2	CASSLAGYGGYTF	TGCGCCAGCAGCTTGGCGGGGTACGGAGGCTACACCTTC
NA	NA	TRBV20-1	TRBJ1-4	CSARGSAIREKLFF	TGCAGTGCTAGAGGAAGCGCCATCCGGGAAAAACTGTTTTTT
many	NA	TRBV5-1	TRBJ2-5	CASSYTQETQYF	TGCGCCAGCAGCTATACCCAAGAGACCCAGTACTTC
few	TRBD2	TRBV9	TRBJ2-1	CASSASGGADEQFF	TGTGCCAGCAGCGCTAGCGGGGGGGCCGATGAGCAGTTCTTC
NA	TRBD2	TRBV27	TRBJ2-5	CASSYRGGAETQYF	TGTGCCAGCAGTTATCGGGGGGGCGCTGAGACCCAGTACTTC
many	NA	TRBV2	TRBJ1-2	CASSETGYGYTF	TGTGCCAGCAGCGAGACAGGATATGGCTACACCTTC
many	NA	TRBV10-3	TRBJ2-1	CAISEPMGGPSSYNEQFF	TGTGCCATCAGTGAGCCAATGGGCGGCCCGAGCTCCTACAATGAGCAGTTCTTC
many	NA	TRBV20-1	TRBJ1-4	CSARTESLGTNEKLFF	TGCAGTGCTAGAACTGAGTCGTTGGGCACTAATGAAAAACTGTTTTTT
many	TRBD1	TRBV7-2	TRBJ2-7	CASSVDRLYEQYF	TGTGCCAGCAGCGTGGACAGGCTCTACGAGCAGTACTTC
many	TRBD2	TRBV28	TRBJ2-1	CASSSGGAAYNEQFF	TGTGCCAGCAGTAGCGGGGGGGCAGCATACAATGAGCAGTTCTTC
many	NA	TRBV5-6	TRBJ2-2	CASSLVGAVGELFF	TGTGCCAGCAGCTTGGTAGGGGCGGTCGGGGAGCTGTTTTTT
many	NA	TRBV19	TRBJ2-7	CASRRDPSSYEQYF	TGTGCCAGTAGGAGGGACCCCAGCTCCTACGAGCAGTACTTC
many	NA	TRBV5-1	TRBJ2-1	CASTLDIYNEQFF	TGCGCCAGCACCTTGGACATCTACAATGAGCAGTTCTTC
many	NA	TRBV20-1	TRBJ1-6	CSPAVGSPLHF	TGCAGTCCCGCGGTTGGGTCACCCCTCCACTTT
many	NA	TRBV5-1	TRBJ2-1	CASSLADYNEQFF	TGCGCCAGCAGCTTGGCAGATTACAATGAGCAGTTCTTC
many	TRBD1	TRBV3-1	TRBJ1-1	CASSQVLRSGTGSPAFF	TGTGCCAGCAGCCAAGTGCTCCGATCCGGGACAGGTAGTCCAGCTTTCTTT
many	TRBD1	TRBV6-5	TRBJ1-5	CASSFRQGYSNQPQHF	TGTGCCAGCAGTTTTCGACAGGGGTATAGCAATCAGCCCCAGCATTTT
many	NA	TRBV5-1	TRBJ1-2	CASRQSGDYGYTF	TGCGCCAGCCGCCAATCGGGGGACTATGGCTACACCTTC
many	NA	TRBV2	TRBJ1-2	CASSETQGTPGYTF	TGTGCCAGCAGTGAAACCCAGGGAACCCCTGGCTACACCTTC
many	NA	TRBV7-2	TRBJ1-1	CASSRSPGQPANTEAFF	TGTGCCAGCAGCCGTTCTCCGGGACAACCGGCGAACACTGAAGCTTTCTTT
many	NA	TRBV5-1	TRBJ1-1	CASSPKLYTQNTEAFF	TGCGCCAGCAGCCCCAAGCTTTACACCCAGAACACTGAAGCTTTCTTT
many	TRBD1	TRBV7-9	TRBJ2-1	CASSPGTGDYNEQFF	TGTGCCAGCAGCCCCGGGACAGGGGACTACAATGAGCAGTTCTTC
medium-sized	NA	TRBV18	TRBJ1-5	CASSPDRNQPQHF	TGTGCCAGCTCACCAGATCGCAATCAGCCCCAGCATTTT
many	TRBD1	TRBV6-1	TRBJ2-7	CASRPPGQETYEQYF	TGTGCCAGCAGACCCCCGGGACAGGAGACCTACGAGCAGTACTTC
NA	NA	TRBV12-3/TRBV12-4	TRBJ2-5	CASSLAPGPGPETQYF	TGTGCCAGCAGTTTAGCACCAGGACCTGGTCCAGAGACCCAGTACTTC
many	NA	TRBV3-1	TRBJ2-5	CASSSDSVETQYF	TGTGCCAGCAGCTCGGACAGCGTTGAGACCCAGTACTTC
many	NA	TRBV5-1	TRBJ2-3	CASSPSGTTDTQYF	TGCGCCAGCAGCCCCTCAGGAACCACAGATACGCAGTATTTT
many	NA	TRBV6-5	TRBJ1-5	CASSSNNQPQHF	TGTGCCAGCAGTTCTAATAATCAGCCCCAGCATTTT
many	TRBD1	TRBV5-1	TRBJ1-3	CASSSGTAGNTIYF	TGCGCCAGCAGCTCCGGGACAGCTGGAAACACCATATATTTT
many	NA	TRBV5-1	TRBJ2-3	CASSLTDGTDTQYF	TGCGCCAGCAGCCTTACGGACGGCACAGATACGCAGTATTTT
many	NA	TRBV7-8	TRBJ1-6	CASSPRGAPYNSPLHF	TGTGCCAGCAGCCCTCGGGGGGCGCCCTATAATTCACCCCTCCACTTT
many	NA	TRBV5-1	TRBJ2-1	CASRPSATTGAYNEQFF	TGCGCCAGCAGACCCTCTGCGACGACCGGGGCTTACAATGAGCAGTTCTTC
many	TRBD1	TRBV5-1	TRBJ2-1	CASSLGTGSSYNEQFF	TGTGCCAGCAGCTTAGGGACAGGTAGCTCCTACAATGAGCAGTTCTTC
many	TRBD1	TRBV12-3/TRBV12-4	TRBJ1-4	CASSQGQGTNEKLFF	TGTGCCAGCAGTCAGGGACAGGGAACTAATGAAAAACTGTTTTTT
many	NA	TRBV16	TRBJ1-1	CASSQLTVTDAFF	TGTGCCAGCAGCCAATTGACCGTGACGGACGCTTTCTTT
many	NA	TRBV10-1	TRBJ1-1	CASPEAMNTEAFF	TGCGCCAGCCCTGAGGCGATGAACACTGAAGCTTTCTTT
many	NA	TRBV12-3/TRBV12-4	TRBJ2-1	CASTPGPYNEQFF	TGTGCCAGCACCCCGGGACCTTACAATGAGCAGTTCTTC
few	TRBD2	TRBV27	TRBJ2-7	CASSKVRGVMVYEQYF	TGTGCCAGCAGCAAAGTCCGGGGGGTAATGGTTTACGAGCAGTACTTC
many	NA	TRBV12-3/TRBV12-4	TRBJ2-1	CASSLWHTDNEQFF	TGTGCCAGCAGTTTATGGCATACAGACAATGAGCAGTTCTTC
many	NA	TRBV3-1	TRBJ2-3	CASSSRAGGTDTQYF	TGTGCCAGCAGCTCCCGGGCAGGGGGCACAGATACGCAGTATTTT
many	TRBD1	TRBV5-1	TRBJ1-3	CASSFIAGGGNTIYF	TGCGCCAGCAGCTTCATCGCAGGGGGCGGAAACACCATATATTTT
many	TRBD1	TRBV20-1	TRBJ1-5	CSASTGGEGQPQHF	TGCAGTGCCTCCACAGGGGGCGAGGGACAGCCCCAGCATTTT
NA	TRBD2	TRBV6-5	TRBJ2-1	CASSYSGTRNEQFF	TGTGCCAGCAGTTACTCAGGGACTAGAAATGAGCAGTTCTTC
few	NA	TRBV6-4	TRBJ2-1	CASTFRDSPNEQFF	TGTGCCAGCACCTTCCGGGACTCCCCGAATGAGCAGTTCTTC
many	TRBD1	TRBV2	TRBJ2-6	CASSGYVGQGASGANVLTF	TGTGCCAGCAGTGGTTATGTAGGACAGGGGGCGTCTGGGGCCAACGTCCTGACTTTC
many	TRBD1	TRBV19	TRBJ1-5	CASTSLRQGRSRSPPQHF	TGTGCCAGTACCTCCCTTAGACAGGGAAGAAGCAGATCTCCGCCCCAGCATTTT
many	NA	TRBV12-3/TRBV12-4	TRBJ1-5	CASSTTDDSNQPQHF	TGTGCCAGCAGCACTACAGACGATAGCAATCAGCCCCAGCATTTT
many	NA	TRBV10-3	TRBJ2-7	CAISETPGGLMDEQYF	TGTGCCATCAGTGAGACCCCCGGAGGGCTTATGGACGAGCAGTACTTC
many	NA	TRBV5-1	TRBJ2-7	CASSLAGISYEQYF	TGCGCCAGCAGCTTGGCAGGGATCTCCTACGAGCAGTACTTC
many	NA	TRBV5-1	TRBJ1-2	CASSLFRSSTYGYTF	TGCGCCAGCAGCTTGTTCAGATCCTCCACCTATGGCTACACCTTC
NA	NA	TRBV28	TRBJ2-3	CASHSQGTQYF	TGTGCCAGCCACTCCCAGGGTACGCAGTATTTT
many	NA	TRBV13	TRBJ1-2	CASSLRTENYGYTF	TGTGCCAGCAGCCTCCGGACTGAAAACTATGGCTACACCTTC